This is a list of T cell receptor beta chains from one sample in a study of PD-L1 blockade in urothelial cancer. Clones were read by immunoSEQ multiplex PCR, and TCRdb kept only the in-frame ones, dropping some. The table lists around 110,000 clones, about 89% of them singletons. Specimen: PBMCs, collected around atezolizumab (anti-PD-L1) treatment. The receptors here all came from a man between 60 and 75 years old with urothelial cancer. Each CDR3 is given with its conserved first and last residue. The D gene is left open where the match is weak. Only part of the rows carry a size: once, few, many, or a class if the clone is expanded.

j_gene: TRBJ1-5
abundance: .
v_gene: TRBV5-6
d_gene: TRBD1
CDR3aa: CASSLRRDRVDQPQHF
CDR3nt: TGTGCCAGCAGCCTACGCCGGGACAGGGTCGATCAGCCCCAGCATTTT

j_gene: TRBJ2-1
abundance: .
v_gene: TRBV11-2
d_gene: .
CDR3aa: CASSLAGEGNEQFF
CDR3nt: TGTGCCAGCAGCTTGGCAGGGGAGGGAAATGAGCAGTTCTTC

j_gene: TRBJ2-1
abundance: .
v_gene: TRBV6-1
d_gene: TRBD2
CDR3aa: CASSEEIAGGLNEQFF
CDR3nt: TGTGCCAGCAGTGAAGAGATAGCGGGAGGTCTCAATGAGCAGTTCTTC

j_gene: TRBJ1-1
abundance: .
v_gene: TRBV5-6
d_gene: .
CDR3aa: CASSLPDRRNTEAFF
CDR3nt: TGTGCCAGCAGCTTGCCCGACAGAAGGAACACTGAAGCTTTCTTT

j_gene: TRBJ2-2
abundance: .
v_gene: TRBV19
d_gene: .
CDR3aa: CASRFAGAGALTGELFF
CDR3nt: TGTGCCAGTAGGTTCGCGGGCGCGGGGGCGCTTACCGGGGAGCTGTTTTTT

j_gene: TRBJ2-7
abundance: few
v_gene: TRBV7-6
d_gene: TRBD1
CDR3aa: CASSSPPGQGDYEQYF
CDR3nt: TGTGCCAGCAGTAGCCCCCCGGGACAGGGAGACTACGAGCAGTACTTC

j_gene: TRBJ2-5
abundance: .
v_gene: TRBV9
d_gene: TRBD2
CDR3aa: CASSLGKRGGQQTQYF
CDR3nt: TGTGCCAGCAGCCTAGGCAAGCGGGGGGGCCAGCAGACCCAGTACTTC

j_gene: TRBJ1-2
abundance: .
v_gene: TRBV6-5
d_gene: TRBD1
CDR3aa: CATLPGDRGNYGYTF
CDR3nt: TGTGCCACCCTCCCGGGGGACAGAGGGAACTATGGCTACACCTTC

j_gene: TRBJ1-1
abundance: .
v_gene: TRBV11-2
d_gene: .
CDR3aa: CASSLGFGGGTEAFF
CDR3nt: TGTGCCAGCAGCTTAGGATTCGGGGGGGGCACTGAAGCTTTCTTT

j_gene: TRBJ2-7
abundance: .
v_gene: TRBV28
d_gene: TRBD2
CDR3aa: CASSSSGGAVYEQYF
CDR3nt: TGTGCCAGCAGCAGTAGCGGGGGGGCCGTCTACGAGCAGTACTTC

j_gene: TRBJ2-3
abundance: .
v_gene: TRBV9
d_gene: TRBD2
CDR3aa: CASSLGTSTATQYF
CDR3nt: TGTGCCAGCAGCCTCGGGACTAGCACCGCCACGCAGTATTTT

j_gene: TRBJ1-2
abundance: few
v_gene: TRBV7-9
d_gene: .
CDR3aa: CASSLFESVYGYTF
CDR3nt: TGTGCCAGCAGCTTATTCGAGTCCGTCTATGGCTACACCTTC

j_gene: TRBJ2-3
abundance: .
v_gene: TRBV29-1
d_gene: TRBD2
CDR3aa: CSAPGAAGGGDTQYF
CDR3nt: TGTAGCGCCCCCGGGGCAGCGGGAGGGGGAGATACGCAGTATTTT

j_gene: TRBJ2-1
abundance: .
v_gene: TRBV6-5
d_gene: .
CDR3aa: CASRIGGEQFF
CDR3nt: TGTGCCAGCAGAATAGGGGGTGAGCAGTTCTTC

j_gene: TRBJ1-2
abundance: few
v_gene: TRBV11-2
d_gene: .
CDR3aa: CASSEGALVGYTF
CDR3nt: TGTGCCAGCAGCGAAGGGGCGCTGGTGGGCTACACCTTC

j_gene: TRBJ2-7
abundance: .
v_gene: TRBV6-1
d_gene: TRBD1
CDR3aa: CASLQGAREQYF
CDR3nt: TGTGCCAGCCTCCAGGGGGCGAGGGAGCAGTACTTC

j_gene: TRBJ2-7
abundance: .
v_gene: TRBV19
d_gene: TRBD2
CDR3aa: CASSTRTSGRGYEQYF
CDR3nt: TGTGCCAGTAGTACCCGAACTAGCGGGAGAGGCTACGAGCAGTACTTC

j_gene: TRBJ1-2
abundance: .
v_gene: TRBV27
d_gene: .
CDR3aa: CASSFIPGNYGYTF
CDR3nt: TGTGCCAGCAGTTTTATACCGGGGAACTATGGCTACACCTTC

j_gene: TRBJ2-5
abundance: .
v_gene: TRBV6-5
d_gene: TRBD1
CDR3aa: CASSSDRGPVETQYF
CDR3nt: TGTGCCAGCAGTTCAGATAGGGGGCCGGTGGAGACCCAGTACTTC

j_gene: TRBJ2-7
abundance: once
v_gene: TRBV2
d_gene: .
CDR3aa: CASSPDTYYEQYF
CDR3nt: TGTGCCAGCAGTCCCGACACCTACTACGAGCAGTACTTC

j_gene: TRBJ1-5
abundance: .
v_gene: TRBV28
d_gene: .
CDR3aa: CASSPQGGDWAQPQHF
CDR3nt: TGTGCCAGCAGTCCACAGGGAGGGGATTGGGCTCAGCCCCAGCATTTT

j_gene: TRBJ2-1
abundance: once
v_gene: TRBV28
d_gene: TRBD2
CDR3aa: CASSLWTSGSTEQFF
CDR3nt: TGTGCCAGCAGTTTATGGACTAGCGGGAGCACTGAGCAGTTCTTC

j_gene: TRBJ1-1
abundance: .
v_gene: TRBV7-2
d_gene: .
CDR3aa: CASSSGTSSEAFF
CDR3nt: TGTGCCAGCAGTTCCGGGACATCCTCTGAAGCTTTCTTT

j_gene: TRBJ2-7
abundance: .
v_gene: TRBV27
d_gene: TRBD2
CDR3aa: CASRRTSGGKSYEQYF
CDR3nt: TGTGCCAGCAGAAGGACTAGCGGGGGAAAGTCCTACGAGCAGTACTTC

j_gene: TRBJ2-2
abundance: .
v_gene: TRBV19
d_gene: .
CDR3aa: CASTIKQATGELFF
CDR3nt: TGTGCCAGTACAATCAAACAGGCCACCGGGGAGCTGTTTTTT

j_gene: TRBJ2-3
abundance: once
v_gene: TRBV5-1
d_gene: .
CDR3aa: CASSLDKDTQYF
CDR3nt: TGCGCCAGCAGCTTGGACAAAGATACGCAGTATTTT

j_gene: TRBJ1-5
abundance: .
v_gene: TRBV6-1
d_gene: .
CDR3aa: CASSERDNQPQHF
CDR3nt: TGTGCCAGCAGTGAACGGGATAATCAGCCCCAGCATTTT

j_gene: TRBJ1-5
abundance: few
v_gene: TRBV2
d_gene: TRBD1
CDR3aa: CASSRTGGRQPQHF
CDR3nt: TGTGCCAGCAGTAGGACAGGGGGCAGACAGCCCCAGCATTTT

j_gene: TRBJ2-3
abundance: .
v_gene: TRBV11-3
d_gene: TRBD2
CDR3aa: CASSSGGGRTDTQYF
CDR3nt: TGTGCCAGCAGCTCCGGGGGGGGTCGGACAGATACGCAGTATTTT

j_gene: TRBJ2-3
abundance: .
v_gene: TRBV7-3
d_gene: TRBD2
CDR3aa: CASSSRTSGGTDTQYF
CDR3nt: TGTGCCAGCAGCTCCCGGACTAGCGGGGGCACAGATACGCAGTATTTT

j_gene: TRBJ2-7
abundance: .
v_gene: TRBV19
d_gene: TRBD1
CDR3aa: CASSIGSGTEGKQYF
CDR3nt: TGTGCCAGTAGTATCGGGTCCGGGACAGAGGGGAAGCAGTACTTC

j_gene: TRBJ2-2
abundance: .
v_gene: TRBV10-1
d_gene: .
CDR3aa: CASSEGGTQIANTGELFF
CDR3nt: TGCGCCAGCAGTGAAGGGGGAACCCAAATCGCGAACACCGGGGAGCTGTTTTTT

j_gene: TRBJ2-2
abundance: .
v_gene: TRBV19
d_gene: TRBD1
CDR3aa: CASGQGAFANTGELFF
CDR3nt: TGTGCCAGTGGACAGGGGGCTTTCGCGAACACCGGGGAGCTGTTTTTT